Below, one TCR beta chain is given with its context. Its antigen is currently unknown. This sample was taken from a study of blood T cells in healthy people across ages. Study-wide findings and caveats: Per million T cells, TCR beta diversity dropped roughly linearly as age increased.

The V end lost 7 bases, the J end lost 6 bases, and 19 bases lay between the germline ends. CDR1 and CDR2 from the germline V gene are DFQATT and SNEGSKA (reference sequence). This CDR3 spans 14 amino acids. Combining a sample-barcoded 5' primer with a J-beta primer mix, a second PCR ran for roughly 6 to 11 cycles. Each cDNA molecule was tagged by a template-switch adaptor that had 12 random nucleotides. TCRdb reprocessed the 5' RACE reads with MiXCR, giving one entry per CDR3 protein. The sample has over 700,000 distinct CDR3 sequences; about 53% are singletons. Per individual sample, total RNA of at least 6 micrograms was extracted.

This chain joins TRBV20-1 and TRBJ2-1; D is perhaps TRBD1 or TRBD2 (5 bases each). The receptor was isolated from a man at least 80 years old in good health. Sequencing input: blood. This CDR3 reads CSVSPPGTTNEQFF. DNA of the CDR3: TGCAGTGTAAGTCCCCCTGGGACCACCAATGAGCAGTTCTTC.